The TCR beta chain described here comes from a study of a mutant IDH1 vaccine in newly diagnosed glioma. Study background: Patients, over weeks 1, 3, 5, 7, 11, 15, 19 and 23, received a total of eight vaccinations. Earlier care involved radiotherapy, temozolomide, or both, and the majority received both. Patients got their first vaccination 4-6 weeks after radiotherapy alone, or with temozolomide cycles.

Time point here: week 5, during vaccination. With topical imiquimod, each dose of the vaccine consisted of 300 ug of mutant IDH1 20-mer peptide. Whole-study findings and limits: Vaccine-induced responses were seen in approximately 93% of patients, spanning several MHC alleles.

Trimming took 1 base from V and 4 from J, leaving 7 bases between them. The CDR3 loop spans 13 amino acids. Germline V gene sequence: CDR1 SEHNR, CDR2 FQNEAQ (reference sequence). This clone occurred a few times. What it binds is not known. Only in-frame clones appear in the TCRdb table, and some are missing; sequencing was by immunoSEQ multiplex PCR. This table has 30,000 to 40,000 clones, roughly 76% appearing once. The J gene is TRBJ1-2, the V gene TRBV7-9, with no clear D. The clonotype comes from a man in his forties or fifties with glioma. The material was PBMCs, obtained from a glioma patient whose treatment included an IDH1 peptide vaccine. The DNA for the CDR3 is TGTGCCAGCAGCTTAGGACGGAGCTATGGCTACACCTTC. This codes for CASSLGRSYGYTF.